This entry concerns a single T cell receptor (beta chain). Its antigen is not known. The sample is drawn from a study of post-analysis software for immune sequencing data. Findings of the study overall: Five TRBV segments were more frequent in patients than controls; TRBV5-6, TRBV5-1 and TRBV20-1 belonged to this group. Multiple sclerosis patients had significantly lower normalized Chao1 diversity than controls.

The V and J ends lost 4 bases and 5 bases respectively, with 23 bases between them. The CDR3 consists of 17 residues. Germline-derived CDR1 and CDR2 are SGHAT and FQNNGV. cDNA libraries for TCR beta contained unique molecular identifiers. TCRdb ran MiXCR on the PCR reads and lists one entry per CDR3 protein. The table lists hundreds of thousands of distinct CDR3 sequences, about 32% of them singletons. The chain combines TRBV11-2 with TRBJ1-1; TRBD1 might be the D (5 bases). The source of this sequence is a girl between 5 and 17 years old with multiple sclerosis. The sequenced sample consisted of blood. The CDR3 DNA sequence: TGTGCCAGCAGCTCGCGGCGCAGGGATTTGGGAGGGACTGAAGCTTTCTTT. Its translation is CASSSRRRDLGGTEAFF.